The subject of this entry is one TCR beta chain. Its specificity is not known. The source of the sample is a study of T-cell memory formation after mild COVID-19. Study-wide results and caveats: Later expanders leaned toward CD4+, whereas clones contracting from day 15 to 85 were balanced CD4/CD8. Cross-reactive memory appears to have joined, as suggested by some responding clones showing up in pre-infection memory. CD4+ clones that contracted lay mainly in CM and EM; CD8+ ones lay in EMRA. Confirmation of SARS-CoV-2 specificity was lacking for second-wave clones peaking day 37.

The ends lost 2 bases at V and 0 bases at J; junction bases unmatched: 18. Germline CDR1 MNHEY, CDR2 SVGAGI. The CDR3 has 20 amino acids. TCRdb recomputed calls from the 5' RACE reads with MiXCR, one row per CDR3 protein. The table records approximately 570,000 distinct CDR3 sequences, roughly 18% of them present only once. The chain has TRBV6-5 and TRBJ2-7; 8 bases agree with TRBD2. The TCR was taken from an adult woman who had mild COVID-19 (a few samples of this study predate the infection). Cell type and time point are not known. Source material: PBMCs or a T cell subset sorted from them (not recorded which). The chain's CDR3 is CASSYRLFSQSGTSSYEQYF. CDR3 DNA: TGTGCCAGCAGTTACAGGCTCTTCTCCCAGTCCGGGACTAGCTCCTACGAGCAGTACTTC.